The 10 T cell receptor beta chains listed next were all sequenced from one sample in a study of control samples from healthy donors and cancer patients. TCRdb keeps only in-frame clones here, not all; method: immunoSEQ multiplex PCR. The top ten clones hold around 5.8% of a sample with about 130,000 clones, more than 90% of them seen once. The sample consisted of blood. The receptors shown here come from a man aged 18-30 years in good health.

The chain recombines TRBV11-2 with TRBJ2-1; D is perhaps TRBD1 (5 bases). Looked up from germline, CDR1 is SGHAT and CDR2 is FQNNGV. This CDR3 is 13 amino acids long. Trimming took off 6 bases at V and 2 bases at J, with 8 bases between the two ends. The CDR3, as DNA: TGTGCCAGCAGGGACAACACCTACAATGAGCAGTTCTTC. This encodes CASRDNTYNEQFF. Variable domain in full (rest from reference TRBV11-2 and TRBJ2-1): EAGVAQSPRYKIIEKRQSVAFWCNPISGHATLYWYQQILGQGPKLLIQFQNNGVVDDSQLPKDRFSAERLKGVDSTLKIQPAKLEDSAVYLCASRDNTYNEQFFGPGTRLTVL.

This clone is labeled medium-sized. V usage is TRBV9 and J usage is TRBJ2-7; tentative D call: TRBD1 (5 bases). The V end was cut by 2 bases, the J end by 5 bases, with 20 bases between. CDR3 size: 16 residues. Looked up from germline, CDR1 is SGDLS and CDR2 is YYNGEE. The CDR3, as DNA: TGTGCCAGCAGCGTGGACACGGAAGGCCATCCGGACGAGCAGTACTTC. This gives the protein CASSVDTEGHPDEQYF.

V usage is TRBV4-1 and J usage is TRBJ2-3, with 15 bases lining up with TRBD2. The germline V gene encodes CDR1 MGHRA and CDR2 YSYEKL. The ends lost 4 bases at V and 5 bases at J; junction bases unmatched: 7. CDR3 length: 17 amino acids. The CDR3 region is CASSLGLAGGPQDTQYF. CDR3 coding DNA: TGCGCCAGCAGCCTTGGACTAGCGGGGGGGCCCCAAGATACGCAGTATTTT.

The V gene is TRBV5-1, the J gene TRBJ1-6; D is perhaps TRBD1 (5 bases). CDR3 size: 15 residues. Germline CDR1 and CDR2: SGHRS and YFSETQ. V lost 1 base and J lost 2, with 7 bases in between. The CDR3: CASSLSGTYNSPLHF. Written as DNA, the CDR3 is TGCGCCAGCAGCTTGTCAGGGACCTATAATTCACCCCTCCACTTT. The full variable domain, rest sourced from reference TRBV5-1 and TRBJ1-6, is KAGVTQTPRYLIKTRGQQVTLSCSPISGHRSVSWYQQTPGQGLQFLFEYFSETQRNKGNFPGRFSGRQFSNSRSEMNVSTLELGDSALYLCASSLSGTYNSPLHFGNGTRLTVT.

The V and J genes are TRBV2 and TRBJ2-5; D perhaps matches TRBD1 (5 bases). The CDR3 has 15 residues. With 5 bases removed from V and 3 bases from J, the gap between germline ends came to 16 bases. Germline-derived CDR1 and CDR2 are SNHLY and FYNNEI. The CDR3 loop reads CASSRHPQGEETQYF. The CDR3, as DNA: TGTGCCAGCAGTCGACACCCTCAAGGGGAAGAGACCCAGTACTTC. The entire variable domain, with the rest obtained from reference TRBV2 and TRBJ2-5, is as follows: EPEVTQTPSHQVTQMGQEVILRCVPISNHLYFYWYRQILGQKVEFLVSFYNNEISEKSEIFDDQFSVERPDGSNFTLKIRSTKLEDSAMYFCASSRHPQGEETQYFGPGTRLLVL.

This clone was observed once. This chain links TRBV5-5 with TRBJ1-1; D not certain. CDR1 SGHKS and CDR2 YYEKEE come from the germline V gene (reference sequence). Trimming stripped 4 bases from V and 4 bases from J, with 8 bases between. The CDR3 is 12 residues long. The CDR3 reads CASSPIGTEAFF. CDR3 sequence (DNA): TGTGCCAGCAGCCCGATAGGCACTGAAGCTTTCTTT.

The chain joins TRBV5-4 to TRBJ1-2, with a tentative D call TRBD1 (6 bases). V shed 3 bases and J shed 3 bases, with 21 bases lying between them. The CDR3 is made up of 17 amino acids. Germline CDR1 is SGHNT and CDR2 is YYREEE (reference sequence). The CDR3 loop reads CASSYLNLVRGYYGYTF. The CDR3 DNA follows: TGTGCCAGCAGCTACCTTAACCTCGTCAGGGGTTACTATGGCTACACCTTC.

This chain links TRBV4-1 with TRBJ1-1; a possible D gene is TRBD1 (6 bases). Germline V gene data show CDR1 as MGHRA and CDR2 as YSYEKL. Trimming removed 0 bases at V and 5 bases at J, with 10 bases between. The CDR3 runs to 14 residues. For the CDR3, the DNA is TGCGCCAGCAGCCAAGAAACAGGGAGTACTGAAGCTTTCTTT. Translating it yields CASSQETGSTEAFF.

This chain joins TRBV6-5 and TRBJ1-2; D might be TRBD1 (5 bases). Germline lookup yields CDR1 MNHEY and CDR2 SVGAGI. This CDR3 comprises 13 residues. V was clipped by 3 bases and J by 8 bases, with 13 bases between them. CDR3 region: CASSYGVSGGYTF. CDR3 in DNA: TGTGCCAGCAGTTATGGTGTTTCAGGGGGCTACACCTTC.

CDR3 coding DNA: TGTGCCAGCAGTTCGTCGAATTCACCCCTCCACTTT. It translates to CASSSSNSPLHF. This chain uses TRBV12-3 or TRBV12-4 with TRBJ1-6; no firm D call. The V end was cut by 4 bases, the J end by 7 bases, with 5 bases between. This CDR3 contains 12 residues.